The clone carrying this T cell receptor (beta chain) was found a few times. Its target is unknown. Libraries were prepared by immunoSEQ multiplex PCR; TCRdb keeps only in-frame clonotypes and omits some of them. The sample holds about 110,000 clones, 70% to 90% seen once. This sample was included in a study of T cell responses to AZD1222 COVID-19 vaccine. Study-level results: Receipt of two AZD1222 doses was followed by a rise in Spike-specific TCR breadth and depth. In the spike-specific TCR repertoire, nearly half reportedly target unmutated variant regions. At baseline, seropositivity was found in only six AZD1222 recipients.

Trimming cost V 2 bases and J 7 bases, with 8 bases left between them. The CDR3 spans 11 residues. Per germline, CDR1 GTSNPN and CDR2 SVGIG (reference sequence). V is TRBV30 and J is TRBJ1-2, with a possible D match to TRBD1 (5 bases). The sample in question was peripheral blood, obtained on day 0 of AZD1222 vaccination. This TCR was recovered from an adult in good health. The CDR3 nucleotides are TGTGCCTGGAGTCCAGGGTTTGGCTACACCTTC. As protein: CAWSPGFGYTF.